This T cell receptor beta chain came from a study of identical twins. Overall study results and limits: In monozygotic twins, models underestimated the sharing of out-of-frame TCR alpha. Instead of following the same donors, the conclusions were based on cross-sectional statistical analysis. Some out-of-frame alpha sequences were shared by twins, and these showed excess low generation probability.

The sample holds a few counts of this clonotype. Its antigen is unknown. Each CDR3 protein gets one entry after TCRdb re-called the 5' RACE reads with MiXCR. The sample consists of hundreds of thousands of distinct CDR3 sequences, about 9.4% of them appearing once. The germline V gene encodes CDR1 MNHNS and CDR2 SASEGT. V was clipped by 7 bases and J by 10 bases, with 19 bases between them. The CDR3 has 13 amino acids. These records were also assigned to another study, of yellow fever vaccine responses in identical twins.

The rearrangement uses TRBV6-1 and TRBJ2-5, with D unclear. The TCR originated in a young woman in good health. Sequencing used PBMCs. CDR3 coding DNA: TGTGCCAGCAACCACTTCCGCTGTCAAGTCCAGTACTTC. Amino acid sequence: CASNHFRCQVQYF.